These T cell receptor beta chains were read from a single sample in a study of blood T cell repertoires in COVID-19. The assay was immunoSEQ multiplex PCR, and TCRdb's table has in-frame clones only and misses some. This repertoire shows some 150,000 clones, approximately 80% found once; its top ten account for approximately 6%. The specimen was PBMCs or T cells enriched from blood (not recorded which). Every receptor here comes from a woman aged 50 to 60 who had recovered from COVID-19. Both conserved end residues are part of each CDR3. A D gene is named only where the DNA matches it firmly. Part of the rows lack a size; the others show once, few, many or a class for expanded clones.

length: 16
size: NA
J: TRBJ2-5
V: TRBV3-1/TRBV3-2
D: NA
DNA: TGTGCCAGCAGCCAAGATGGGCGGGGCCCCCAAGAGACCCAGTACTTC
CDR3: CASSQDGRGPQETQYF

length: 13
size: few
J: TRBJ2-7
V: TRBV23-1
D: NA
DNA: TGCGCCAGCAGCCGAACAGACTCCTACGAGCAGTACTTC
CDR3: CASSRTDSYEQYF

length: 13
size: once
J: TRBJ1-1
V: TRBV3-1/TRBV3-2
D: NA
DNA: TGTGCCAGCAGCCAAGATCGGGGGACTGAAGCTTTCTTT
CDR3: CASSQDRGTEAFF

length: 11
size: NA
J: TRBJ2-1
V: TRBV12-3/TRBV12-4
D: NA
DNA: TGTGCCAGCAGTGCCCGGGGTGAGCAGTTCTTC
CDR3: CASSARGEQFF

length: 14
size: NA
J: TRBJ1-1
V: TRBV5-6
D: NA
DNA: TGTGCCAGTTCATGGCGGGACGTGAACACTGAAGCTTTCTTT
CDR3: CASSWRDVNTEAFF

length: 14
size: NA
J: TRBJ1-5
V: TRBV2
D: TRBD1
DNA: TGTGCCATCCGGACAGGAGGGAGCAATCAGCCCCAGCATTTT
CDR3: CAIRTGGSNQPQHF

length: 14
size: NA
J: TRBJ1-5
V: TRBV7-8
D: NA
DNA: TGTGCCAGCAGCTTAGGTACGGGAGTAAAGCCCCAGCATTTT
CDR3: CASSLGTGVKPQHF

length: 15
size: NA
J: TRBJ1-1
V: TRBV7-2
D: NA
DNA: TGTGCCAGCAGCTTAGTGGTTGGGGCGAACACTGAAGCTTTCTTT
CDR3: CASSLVVGANTEAFF

length: 14
size: NA
J: TRBJ1-2
V: TRBV7-9
D: NA
DNA: TGTGCGACGGGTGGCAGTGGTGGCAACTATGGCTACACCTTC
CDR3: CATGGSGGNYGYTF

length: 16
size: few
J: TRBJ2-1
V: TRBV7-6
D: TRBD2
DNA: TGTGCCAGCAGCTTAGCGGGACTAGCGGGGTACAATGAGCAGTTCTTC
CDR3: CASSLAGLAGYNEQFF

length: 12
size: NA
J: TRBJ1-2
V: TRBV2
D: NA
DNA: TGTGCCAGCACTGCAGGGTTCGAGGGCTACACCTTC
CDR3: CASTAGFEGYTF

length: 13
size: few
J: TRBJ2-2
V: TRBV6-4
D: NA
DNA: TGTGCCAGCAGTGACACTAGCACCGGGGAGCTGTTTTTT
CDR3: CASSDTSTGELFF

length: 15
size: NA
J: TRBJ2-1
V: TRBV9
D: TRBD2
DNA: TGTGCCAGCAGCGTTTCCGGGGGGATCGGCAATGAGCAGTTCTTC
CDR3: CASSVSGGIGNEQFF

length: 15
size: NA
J: TRBJ2-5
V: TRBV29-1
D: TRBD2
DNA: TGCAGCGTTGATCAAAGCGGGGGGGCCTTGGAGACCCAGTACTTC
CDR3: CSVDQSGGALETQYF

length: 15
size: NA
J: TRBJ1-3
V: TRBV6-5
D: TRBD1
DNA: TGTGCCAGCAGTCTCGACAGGGGGTACGGAAACACCATATATTTT
CDR3: CASSLDRGYGNTIYF

length: 16
size: once
J: TRBJ1-2
V: TRBV27
D: NA
DNA: TGTGCCAGCAGTTTATCGAGTCAGGGGCTATACTATGGCTACACCTTC
CDR3: CASSLSSQGLYYGYTF

length: 17
size: NA
J: TRBJ1-4
V: TRBV5-6
D: TRBD1
DNA: TGTGCCAGCAGCTTGGGGGCACAGGGGGCGAACGGTGAAAAACTGTTTTTT
CDR3: CASSLGAQGANGEKLFF

length: 11
size: few
J: TRBJ1-1
V: TRBV29-1
D: NA
DNA: TGCAGCGTTTACAATTCCCCCTTCGCTTTCTTT
CDR3: CSVYNSPFAFF

length: 16
size: NA
J: TRBJ1-5
V: TRBV19
D: TRBD1
DNA: TGTGCCAGTAGTATTGGGACAGGGGGACTCAATCAGCCCCAGCATTTT
CDR3: CASSIGTGGLNQPQHF

length: 14
size: NA
J: TRBJ2-4
V: TRBV11-2
D: NA
DNA: TGTGCCAGCAGCCCCACAGGGGCCAAAAACATTCAGTACTTC
CDR3: CASSPTGAKNIQYF

length: 13
size: NA
J: TRBJ1-5
V: TRBV20-1
D: NA
DNA: TGCAGTGCTAGTTCGGGGGTCGGCCAGCCCCAGCATTTT
CDR3: CSASSGVGQPQHF

length: 16
size: NA
J: TRBJ1-2
V: TRBV5-1
D: TRBD1
DNA: TGCGCCAGCAAGACGGGACAGGGGGCCTTTAACTATGGCTACACCTTC
CDR3: CASKTGQGAFNYGYTF

length: 16
size: NA
J: TRBJ1-2
V: TRBV5-6
D: NA
DNA: TGTGCCAGCAGCTTGGTTCCGGGCGGAGGACCCTATGGCTACACCTTC
CDR3: CASSLVPGGGPYGYTF

length: 13
size: NA
J: TRBJ2-1
V: TRBV10-1
D: NA
DNA: TGCGCCAGCCTCCAGGGGGGCCACAATGAGCAGTTCTTC
CDR3: CASLQGGHNEQFF

length: 15
size: NA
J: TRBJ2-1
V: TRBV6-5
D: TRBD2
DNA: TGTGCCAGCAGGCAGGCGGGGGGCCCATACAATGAGCAGTTCTTC
CDR3: CASRQAGGPYNEQFF

length: 13
size: NA
J: TRBJ1-6
V: TRBV29-1
D: NA
DNA: TGCAGCGTGGTAGAGGGGGTTGGCTCACCCCTCCACTTT
CDR3: CSVVEGVGSPLHF

length: 14
size: NA
J: TRBJ1-1
V: TRBV5-4
D: NA
DNA: TGTGCCAGCAGTATAGGACAGATGAACACTGAAGCTTTCTTT
CDR3: CASSIGQMNTEAFF

length: 14
size: NA
J: TRBJ2-5
V: TRBV7-3
D: NA
DNA: TGTGCCAGCAGCGTACAGGGAGACGGGGAGACCCAGTACTTC
CDR3: CASSVQGDGETQYF